These T cell receptor beta chains were read from a single sample in a study of OX40 agonist ivuxolimab in advanced cancers. Repertoires were generated with immunoSEQ multiplex PCR, while TCRdb's copy carries only in-frame clones and drops some. The sample holds tens of thousands of clones; approximately 90% are singletons and the top ten take roughly 29%. The source material was CD4+ or CD8+ T cells sorted from blood, sampled in a trial of the OX40 agonist ivuxolimab. These receptors originate from an adult with an advanced solid tumor such as melanoma, head and neck, liver or kidney cancer. Both conserved end residues are trimmed from each CDR3.

V gene	J gene	CDR3 protein
TRBV10-2	TRBJ2-3	ASSVGTGGSTDTQY
TRBV15	TRBJ1-4	ATSRDTGTGNEKLF
TRBV30	TRBJ2-2	ARQSDTGELF
TRBV6-6	TRBJ2-1	ASSYRLAGDIRQF
TRBV10-3	TRBJ2-2	AISGENTGELF
TRBV6-5	TRBJ1-5	ASAQAWYQPQH
TRBV27	TRBJ2-7	ASSLMVTYEQY
TRBV7-9	TRBJ2-1	ASSISGRTYNEQF
TRBV7-3	TRBJ2-5	ASSLFDDQETQY
TRBV14	TRBJ2-7	ASRTSGTGSYEQY
TRBV7-8	TRBJ2-7	ASSLVWGISSYEQY
TRBV6-4	TRBJ2-1	ASSEVGLAGYHEQF
TRBV2	TRBJ2-7	ASSGLAGSYEQY
TRBV30	TRBJ2-5	AWSVLQPSETQY
TRBV19	TRBJ1-1	ASSIGRQAMNTEAF
TRBV29-1	TRBJ1-1	SGGDTEAF
TRBV5-8	TRBJ2-1	ASSPRTEGGNEQF
TRBV6-4	TRBJ1-2	ASIQGTSYT
TRBV28	TRBJ2-7	ASSLAYEQY
TRBV9	TRBJ2-1	ASSVSSERELHEQF
TRBV27	TRBJ1-2	ASSTGGKGYT
TRBV4-1	TRBJ2-7	ASSQDSYEQY
TRBV19	TRBJ2-1	ASSFGGTGNEQF
TRBV6-5	TRBJ1-4	ASSRGGEKLF